The present T cell receptor beta chain was sequenced within a study of T-cell memory formation after mild COVID-19. Study-wide results and caveats: Among clones contracting day 15 to 85, CD4/CD8 was balanced, whereas later expanders leaned CD4+. Clones that contracted clustered mainly in CM and EM if CD4+ and in EMRA if CD8+.

This clonotype occurred many times. Antigen unknown. The V and J ends lost 6 bases and 1 base respectively, with 9 bases between them. CDR1 and CDR2 (germline): MGHRA, YSYEKL. The CDR3 is 13 residues long. TCRdb itself ran the 5' RACE reads through MiXCR, one entry per CDR3 protein. The table lists under 200,000 distinct CDR3 sequences, around 10% of them singletons. The chain carries TRBV4-1 and TRBJ1-2, with D possibly matching TRBD1 (5 bases). The clonotype originates from a man aged 18 to 29 who had mild COVID-19 (a few samples of this study predate the infection). Cell type and time point are not known. What was sequenced was PBMCs or a T cell subset sorted from them (not recorded which). The CDR3 DNA sequence: TGCGCCAGCAGTCCGAGGGGTAACTATGGCTACACCTTC. Its protein product is CASSPRGNYGYTF.